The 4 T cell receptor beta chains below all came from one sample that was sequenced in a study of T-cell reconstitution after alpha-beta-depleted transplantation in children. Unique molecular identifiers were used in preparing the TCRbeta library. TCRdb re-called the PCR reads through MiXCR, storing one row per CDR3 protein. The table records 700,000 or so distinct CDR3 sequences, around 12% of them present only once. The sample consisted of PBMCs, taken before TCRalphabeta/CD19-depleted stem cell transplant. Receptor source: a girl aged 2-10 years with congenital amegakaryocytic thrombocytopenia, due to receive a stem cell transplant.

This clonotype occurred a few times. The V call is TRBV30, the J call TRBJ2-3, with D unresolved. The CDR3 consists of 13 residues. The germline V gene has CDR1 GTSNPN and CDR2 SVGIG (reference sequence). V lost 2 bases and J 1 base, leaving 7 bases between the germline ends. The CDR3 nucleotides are TGTGCCTGGAGTTCGGGTGGCACAGATACGCAGTATTTT. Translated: CAWSSGGTDTQYF.

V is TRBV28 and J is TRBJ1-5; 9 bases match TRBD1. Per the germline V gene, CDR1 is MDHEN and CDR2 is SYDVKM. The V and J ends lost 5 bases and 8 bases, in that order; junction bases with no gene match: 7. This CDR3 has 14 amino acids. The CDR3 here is CASSTWDREKPQHF. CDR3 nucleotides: TGTGCCAGCAGTACGTGGGACAGGGAAAAGCCCCAGCATTTT. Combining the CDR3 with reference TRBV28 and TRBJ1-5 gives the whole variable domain DVKVTQSSRYLVKRTGEKVFLECVQDMDHENMFWYRQDPGLGLRLIYFSYDVKMKEKGDIPEGYSVSREKKERFSLILESASTNQTSMYLCASSTWDREKPQHFGDGTRLSIL.

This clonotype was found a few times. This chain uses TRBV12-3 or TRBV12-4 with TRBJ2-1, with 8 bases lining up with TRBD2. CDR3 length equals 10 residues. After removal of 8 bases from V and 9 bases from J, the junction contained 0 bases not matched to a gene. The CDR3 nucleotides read TGTGCCAGCGCGGGGGGTGAGCAGTTCTTC. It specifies CASAGGEQFF.

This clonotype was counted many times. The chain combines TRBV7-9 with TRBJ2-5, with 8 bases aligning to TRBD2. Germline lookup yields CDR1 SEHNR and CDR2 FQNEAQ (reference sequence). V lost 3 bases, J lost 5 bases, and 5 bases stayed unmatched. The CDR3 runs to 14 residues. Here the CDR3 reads CASSLREAAETQYF. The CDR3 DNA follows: TGTGCCAGCAGCTTGCGGGAGGCGGCGGAGACCCAGTACTTC.